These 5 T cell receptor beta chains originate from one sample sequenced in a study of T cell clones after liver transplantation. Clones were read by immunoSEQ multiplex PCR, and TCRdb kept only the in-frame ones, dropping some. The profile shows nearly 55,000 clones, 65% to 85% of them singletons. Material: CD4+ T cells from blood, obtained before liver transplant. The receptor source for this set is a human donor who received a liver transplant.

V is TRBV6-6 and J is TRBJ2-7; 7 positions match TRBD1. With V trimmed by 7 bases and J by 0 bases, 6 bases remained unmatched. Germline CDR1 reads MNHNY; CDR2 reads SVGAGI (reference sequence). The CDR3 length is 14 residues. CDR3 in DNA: TGTGCCAGCACCCTGAGGGGGCTCTCCTACGAGCAGTACTTC. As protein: CASTLRGLSYEQYF.

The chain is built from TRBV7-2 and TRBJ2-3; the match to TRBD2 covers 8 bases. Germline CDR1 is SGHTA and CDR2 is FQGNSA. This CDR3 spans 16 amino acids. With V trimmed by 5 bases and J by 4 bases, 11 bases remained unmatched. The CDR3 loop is CASSLSGSGSADTQYF. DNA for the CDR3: TGTGCCAGCAGCCTGTCTGGGAGCGGGAGTGCAGATACGCAGTATTTT.

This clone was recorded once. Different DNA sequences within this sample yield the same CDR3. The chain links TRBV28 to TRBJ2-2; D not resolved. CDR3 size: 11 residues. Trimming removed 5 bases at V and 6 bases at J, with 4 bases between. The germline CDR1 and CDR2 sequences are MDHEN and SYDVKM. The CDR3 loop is CASSLAGELFF. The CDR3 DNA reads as TGTGCCAGCAGTCTGGCCGGGGAGCTGTTTTTT.

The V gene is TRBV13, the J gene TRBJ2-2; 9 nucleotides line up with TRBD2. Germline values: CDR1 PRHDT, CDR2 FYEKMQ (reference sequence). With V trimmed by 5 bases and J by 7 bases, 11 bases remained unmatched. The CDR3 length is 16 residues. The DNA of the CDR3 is TGTGCCAGCAGCCCCCGCAGCGGGAGGCTGAACGGGGAGCTGTTTTTT. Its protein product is CASSPRSGRLNGELFF.

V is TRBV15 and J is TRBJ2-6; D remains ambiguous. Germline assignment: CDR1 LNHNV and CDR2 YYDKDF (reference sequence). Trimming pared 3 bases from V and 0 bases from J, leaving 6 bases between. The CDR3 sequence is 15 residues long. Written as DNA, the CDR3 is TGTGCCACCAGCAGTGTGAGCTCTGGGGCCAACGTCCTGACTTTC. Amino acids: CATSSVSSGANVLTF.